This T cell receptor beta chain was captured in a study of shared clonotypes between healthy human individuals. The assay was immunoSEQ multiplex PCR, and TCRdb's table has in-frame clones only and misses some. Of 400,000 to 600,000 clones listed, roughly 83% are singletons. Only one count was recorded for this clone. Deletions cut 2 bases from V and 4 bases from J, with 11 bases between. Germline V CDR1 and CDR2: MGHDK, SYGVNS. The CDR3 is 15 residues long. The genes are TRBV25-1 and TRBJ2-2, with D possibly called TRBD1 or TRBD2 (5 bases each). This TCR came from a woman between 35 and 50 years old in good health. Some clones in this sample may be carry-over from other donors' samples. Sequencing was performed on PBMCs. CDR3 amino acids: CASSETGTLTGELFF. In DNA form, the CDR3 reads TGTGCCAGCAGTGAAACCGGGACCCTCACCGGGGAGCTGTTTTTT.